This T cell receptor beta chain came from a study of T cell repertoires in cytomegalovirus infection. This clonotype was seen a handful of times. Its antigen is still unknown. TCRdb re-called the reads with MiXCR, one entry per CDR3 protein. This table has approximately 990,000 distinct CDR3 sequences, about a third appearing once. The source of this sequence is a human donor in good health (CMV status not recorded). Some clones in this sample may be carry-over from other donors' samples. Sequencing was performed on cultured CD8+ T cells from PBMCs, taken from culture after CMV antigen stimulation.

The CDR3 spells CASSERDGSYNEQFF. Written as DNA, the CDR3 is TGTGCCAGCAGTGAGAGGGATGGGTCCTACAATGAGCAGTTCTTC. V is TRBV2 and J is TRBJ2-1; weak D call: TRBD2 (5 bases). The ends were cut back, 3 bases at V and 1 base at J, with 10 bases in the middle. CDR1 is SNHLY and CDR2 is FYNNEI in the germline V gene. The CDR3 sequence is 15 residues long.